This T cell receptor beta chain was found in a study of T cells in Graves' hyperthyroidism and ophthalmopathy. Across the whole study: Peripheral blood collection took place at initial diagnosis, before any treatment.

Using RNA transcripts as the source, TCR beta CDR3 regions were amplified. Initially, a first-round RT-PCR of the TCR CDR3 employed the HTBI primer set. From the multiplex PCR reads, TCRdb called clonotypes with MiXCR, one entry per CDR3 protein. The sample holds about 700,000 distinct CDR3 sequences, around 15% seen once. A word on this clonotype: Its specificity is unknown.

Clinical symptoms, serum thyroxine and TRAb, thyroid ultrasound and orbital computed tomography together formed the diagnostic basis. General study points: A model using 13 V-J features told ophthalmopathy apart from stable hyperthyroidism. Blood held most thyroid clonotypes expanded above 0.001 frequency.

The CDR3 sequence is 15 residues long. V gave up 6 bases and J gave up 2 bases; unmatched junction bases: 13. Germline-derived CDR1 and CDR2 are DFQATT and SNEGSKA (reference sequence). The sequence was obtained from a young woman with Graves' hyperthyroidism. This sequence joins TRBV20-1 and TRBJ2-7, with TRBD2 identical over 7 bases. The sample comprised blood. The CDR3 region is CSAPRLRGSTYEQYF. Written as DNA, the CDR3 is TGCAGTGCCCCGCGGTTGCGGGGGTCCACCTACGAGCAGTACTTC.